The entry that follows covers one TCR beta chain sequence. PCR was performed a second time for about 6 to 12 cycles using a sample-barcoded 5' primer and a J-beta primer mix. MiXCR, run by TCRdb on the 5' RACE reads, gives a single entry per CDR3 protein. The sample yields 720,000 or so distinct CDR3 sequences, 35% to 50% seen once. The data stem from a study of blood T cells in healthy people across ages. Across the whole study: About one barcoded beta molecule was captured per two T cells (by template switching).

The germline gives CDR1 SGHDT, CDR2 YYEEEE. The CDR3 covers 15 residues. V was trimmed by 5 bases and J by 0 bases, leaving 15 bases between them. What was sequenced was blood. The source of this sequence is a man at least 80 years old in good health. V is TRBV5-6 and J is TRBJ2-7; no reliable D call. The CDR3 DNA follows: TGTGCCAGCAGTTCGGGTCCTAGTTCCTCCTACGAGCAGTACTTC. Encoded protein: CASSSGPSSSYEQYF.